This T cell receptor beta chain was retrieved from a study of OX40 agonist ivuxolimab in advanced cancers. Germline V gene lookup returns CDR1 SNHLY and CDR2 FYNNEI. Trimming took 0 bases from V and 4 from J, leaving 15 bases between them. The CDR3 is made up of 16 amino acids. Repertoires were generated with immunoSEQ multiplex PCR, while TCRdb's copy carries only in-frame clones and drops some. The sample includes 30,000 to 45,000 clones, 85% to 90% of them seen just once. Sequenced here: CD4+ or CD8+ T cells sorted from blood, sampled in a trial of the OX40 agonist ivuxolimab. The chain uses TRBV2 and TRBJ1-1, with unresolved D. The origin of this receptor is an adult with an advanced solid tumor such as melanoma, head and neck, liver or kidney cancer. The CDR3 nucleotides read TGTGCCAGCAGTGAAGCGCTTGGAGGGTTGGGCACTGAAGCTTTCTTT. The encoded protein is CASSEALGGLGTEAFF.